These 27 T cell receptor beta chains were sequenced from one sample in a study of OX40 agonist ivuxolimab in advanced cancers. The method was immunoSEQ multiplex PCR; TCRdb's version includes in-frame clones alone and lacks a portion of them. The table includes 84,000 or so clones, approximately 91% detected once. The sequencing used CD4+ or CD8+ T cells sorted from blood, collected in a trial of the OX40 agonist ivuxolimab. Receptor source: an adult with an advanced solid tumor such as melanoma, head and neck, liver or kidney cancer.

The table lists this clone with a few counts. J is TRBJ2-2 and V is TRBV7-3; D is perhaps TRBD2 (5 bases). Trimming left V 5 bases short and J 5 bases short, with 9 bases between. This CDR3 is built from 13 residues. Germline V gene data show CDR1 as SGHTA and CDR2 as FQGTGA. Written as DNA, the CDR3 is TGTGCCAGCAGCAGAGCGGTAACCGGGGAGCTGTTTTTT. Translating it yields CASSRAVTGELFF.

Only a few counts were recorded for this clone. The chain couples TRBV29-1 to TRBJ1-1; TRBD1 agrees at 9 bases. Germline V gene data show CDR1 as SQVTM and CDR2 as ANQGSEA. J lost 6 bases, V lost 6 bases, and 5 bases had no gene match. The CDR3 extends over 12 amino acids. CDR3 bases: TGCAGCGTAGGGACAGGGTCATCTGAAGCTTTCTTT. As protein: CSVGTGSSEAFF. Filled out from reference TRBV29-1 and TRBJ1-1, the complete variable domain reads SAVISQKPSRDICQRGTSLTIQCQVDSQVTMMFWYRQQPGQSLTLIATANQGSEATYESGFVIDKFPISRPNLTFSTLTVSNMSPEDSSIYLCSVGTGSSEAFFGQGTRLTVV.

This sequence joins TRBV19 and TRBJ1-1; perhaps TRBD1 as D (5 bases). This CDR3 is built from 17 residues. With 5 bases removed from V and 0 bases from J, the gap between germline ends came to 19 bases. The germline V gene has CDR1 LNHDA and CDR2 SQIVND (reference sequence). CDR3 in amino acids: CASSRGGAGLMNTEAFF. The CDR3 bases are TGTGCCAGTAGTCGAGGAGGGGCGGGTTTAATGAACACTGAAGCTTTCTTT.

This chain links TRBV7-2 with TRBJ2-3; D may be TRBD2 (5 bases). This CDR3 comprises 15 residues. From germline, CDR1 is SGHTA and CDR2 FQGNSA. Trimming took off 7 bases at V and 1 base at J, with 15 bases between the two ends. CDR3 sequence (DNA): TGTGCCAGCACCTCGAGGGTGAGTGGCACAGATACGCAGTATTTT. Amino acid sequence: CASTSRVSGTDTQYF.

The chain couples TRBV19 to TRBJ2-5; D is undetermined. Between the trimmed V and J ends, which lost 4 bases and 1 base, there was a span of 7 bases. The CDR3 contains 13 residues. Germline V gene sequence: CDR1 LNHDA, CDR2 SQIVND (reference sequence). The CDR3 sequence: CASSNSRQETQYF. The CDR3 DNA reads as TGTGCCAGTAGTAACAGCCGCCAAGAGACCCAGTACTTC.

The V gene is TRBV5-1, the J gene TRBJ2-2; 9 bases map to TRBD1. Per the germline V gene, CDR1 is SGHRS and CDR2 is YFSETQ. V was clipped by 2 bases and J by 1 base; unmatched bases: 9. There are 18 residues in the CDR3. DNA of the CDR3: TGCGCCAGCAGCTTAGGCCCAACGGGACAGGGGAACACCGGGGAGCTGTTTTTT. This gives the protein CASSLGPTGQGNTGELFF.

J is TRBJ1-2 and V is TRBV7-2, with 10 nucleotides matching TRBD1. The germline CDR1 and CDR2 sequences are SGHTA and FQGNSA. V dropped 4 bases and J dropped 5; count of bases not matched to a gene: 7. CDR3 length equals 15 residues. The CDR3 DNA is TGTGCCAGCAGCTCCCCGGACAGGGGGATTTATGGCTACACCTTC. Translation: CASSSPDRGIYGYTF.

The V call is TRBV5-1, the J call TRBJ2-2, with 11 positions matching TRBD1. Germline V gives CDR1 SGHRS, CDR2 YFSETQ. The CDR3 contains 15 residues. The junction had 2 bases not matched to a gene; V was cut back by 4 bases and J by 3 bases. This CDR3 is CASSGTGGHTGELFF. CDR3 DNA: TGCGCCAGCAGCGGGACAGGGGGACACACCGGGGAGCTGTTTTTT.

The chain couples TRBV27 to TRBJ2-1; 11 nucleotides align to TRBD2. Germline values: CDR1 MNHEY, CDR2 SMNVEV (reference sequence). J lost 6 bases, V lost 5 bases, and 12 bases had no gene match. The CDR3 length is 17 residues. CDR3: CASSPERLAGRLNEQFF. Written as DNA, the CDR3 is TGTGCCAGCAGTCCAGAGAGACTAGCGGGGCGACTCAATGAGCAGTTCTTC.

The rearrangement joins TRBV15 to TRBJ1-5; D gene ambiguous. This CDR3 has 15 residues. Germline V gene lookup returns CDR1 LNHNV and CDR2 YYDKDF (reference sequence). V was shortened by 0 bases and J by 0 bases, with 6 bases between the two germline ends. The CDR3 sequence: CATSRDKNSNQPQHF. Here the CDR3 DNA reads TGTGCCACCAGCAGAGACAAAAATAGCAATCAGCCCCAGCATTTT.

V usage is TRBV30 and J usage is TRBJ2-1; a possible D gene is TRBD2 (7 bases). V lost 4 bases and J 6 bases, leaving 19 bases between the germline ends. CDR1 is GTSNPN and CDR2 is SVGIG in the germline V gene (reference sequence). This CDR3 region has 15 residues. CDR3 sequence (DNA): TGTGCCTGGATGAGAAGGGGGGGATTTTTCAATGAGCAGTTCTTC. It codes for CAWMRRGGFFNEQFF. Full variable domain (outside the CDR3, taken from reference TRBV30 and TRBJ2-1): SQTIHQWPATLVQPVGSPLSLECTVEGTSNPNLYWYRQAAGRGLQLLFYSVGIGQISSEVPQNLSASRPQDRQFILSSKKLLLSDSGFYLCAWMRRGGFFNEQFFGPGTRLTVL.

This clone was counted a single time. In nucleotides, the CDR3 is TGCGCCAGCAGCCCTCTGGGCCCGGGGGACGAGCAGTACTTC. It specifies CASSPLGPGDEQYF. The chain carries TRBV5-1 and TRBJ2-7; the D gene is possibly TRBD2 (6 bases). CDR1 and CDR2 from the germline V gene are SGHRS and YFSETQ. This CDR3 is built from 14 residues. V lost 4 bases and J lost 5, with 16 bases in between.

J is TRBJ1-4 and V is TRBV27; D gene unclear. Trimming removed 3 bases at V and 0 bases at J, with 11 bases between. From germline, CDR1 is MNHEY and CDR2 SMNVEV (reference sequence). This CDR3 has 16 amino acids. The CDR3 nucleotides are TGTGCCAGCAGTTTCAGATGGGATTCAACTAATGAAAAACTGTTTTTT. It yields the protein CASSFRWDSTNEKLFF.

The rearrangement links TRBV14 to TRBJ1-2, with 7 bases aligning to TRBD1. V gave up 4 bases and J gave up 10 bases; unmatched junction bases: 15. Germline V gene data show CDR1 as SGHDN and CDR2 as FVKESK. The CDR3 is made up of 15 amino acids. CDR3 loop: CASSPQARGQYFYTF. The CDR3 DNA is TGTGCCAGCAGCCCCCAGGCACGGGGACAGTATTTCTACACCTTC. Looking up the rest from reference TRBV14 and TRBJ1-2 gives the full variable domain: EAGVTQFPSHSVIEKGQTVTLRCDPISGHDNLYWYRRVMGKEIKFLLHFVKESKQDESGMPNNRFLAERTGGTYSTLKVQPAELEDSGVYFCASSPQARGQYFYTFGSGTRLTVV.

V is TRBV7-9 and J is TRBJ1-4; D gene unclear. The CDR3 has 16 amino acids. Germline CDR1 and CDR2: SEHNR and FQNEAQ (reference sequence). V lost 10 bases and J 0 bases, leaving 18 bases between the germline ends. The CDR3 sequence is CAIPSARAATNEKLFF. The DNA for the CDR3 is TGTGCCATCCCATCCGCGAGGGCTGCAACTAATGAAAAACTGTTTTTT.

The DNA for the CDR3 is TGTGCCTGGAGCAGGGGCGGGGGTTCAACTAATGAAAAACTGTTTTTT. Protein sequence: CAWSRGGGSTNEKLFF. The chain employs TRBV30 and TRBJ1-4, with D maybe TRBD1 (6 bases). V was trimmed by 3 bases and J by 0 bases, leaving 14 bases between them. From germline, CDR1 is GTSNPN and CDR2 SVGIG (reference sequence). This CDR3 contains 16 residues.

This CDR3 reads CASSLEGTEAFF. CDR3 in DNA: TGTGCCAGTAGCTTGGAGGGGACTGAAGCTTTCTTT. The rearrangement uses TRBV19 and TRBJ1-1, with a tentative D call TRBD1 (5 bases). Germline V gene data show CDR1 as LNHDA and CDR2 as SQIVND (reference sequence). The CDR3 is made up of 12 amino acids. Deletions cut 6 bases from V and 5 bases from J, with 10 bases between. The complete variable domain, with remaining parts taken from reference TRBV19 and TRBJ1-1, reads DGGITQSPKYLFRKEGQNVTLSCEQNLNHDAMYWYRQDPGQGLRLIYYSQIVNDFQKGDIAEGYSVSREKKESFPLTVTSAQKNPTAFYLCASSLEGTEAFFGQGTRLTVV.

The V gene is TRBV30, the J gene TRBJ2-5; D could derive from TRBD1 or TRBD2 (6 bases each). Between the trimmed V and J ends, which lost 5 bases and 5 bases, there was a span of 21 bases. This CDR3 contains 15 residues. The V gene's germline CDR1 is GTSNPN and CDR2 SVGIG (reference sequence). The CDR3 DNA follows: TGTGCCTGGGCAGGGGCGGGGAAGCTGAAGGAGACCCAGTACTTC. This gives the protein CAWAGAGKLKETQYF.

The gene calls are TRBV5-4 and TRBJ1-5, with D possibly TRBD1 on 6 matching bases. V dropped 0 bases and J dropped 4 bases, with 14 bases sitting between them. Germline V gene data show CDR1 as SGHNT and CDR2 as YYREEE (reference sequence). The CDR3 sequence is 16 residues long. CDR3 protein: CASSLGGTQGNQPQHF. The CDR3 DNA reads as TGTGCCAGCAGCTTGGGGGGTACACAGGGAAATCAGCCCCAGCATTTT. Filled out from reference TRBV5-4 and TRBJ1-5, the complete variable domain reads ETGVTQSPTHLIKTRGQQVTLRCSSQSGHNTVSWYQQALGQGPQFIFQYYREEENGRGNFPPRFSGLQFPNYSSELNVNALELDDSALYLCASSLGGTQGNQPQHFGDGTRLSIL.

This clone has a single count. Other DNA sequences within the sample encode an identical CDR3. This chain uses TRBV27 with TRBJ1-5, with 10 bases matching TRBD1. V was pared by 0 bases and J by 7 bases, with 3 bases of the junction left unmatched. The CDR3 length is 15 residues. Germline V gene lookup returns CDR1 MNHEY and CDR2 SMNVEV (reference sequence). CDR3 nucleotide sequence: TGTGCCAGCAGTTTATCGGGACAGGGGCGGCAGCCCCAGCATTTT. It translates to CASSLSGQGRQPQHF.

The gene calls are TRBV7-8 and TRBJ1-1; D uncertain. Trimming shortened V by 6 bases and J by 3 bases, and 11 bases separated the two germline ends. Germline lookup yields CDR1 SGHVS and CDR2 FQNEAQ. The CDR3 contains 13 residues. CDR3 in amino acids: CASRPPVDTEAFF. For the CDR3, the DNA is TGTGCCAGCAGGCCCCCGGTGGACACTGAAGCTTTCTTT.

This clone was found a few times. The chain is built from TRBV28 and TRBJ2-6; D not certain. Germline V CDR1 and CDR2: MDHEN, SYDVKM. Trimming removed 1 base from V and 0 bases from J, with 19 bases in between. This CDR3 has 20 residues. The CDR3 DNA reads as TGTGCCAGCAGTTTATCCGGTGTTCAAAGGTACTCCTCTGGGGCCAACGTCCTGACTTTC. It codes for CASSLSGVQRYSSGANVLTF.

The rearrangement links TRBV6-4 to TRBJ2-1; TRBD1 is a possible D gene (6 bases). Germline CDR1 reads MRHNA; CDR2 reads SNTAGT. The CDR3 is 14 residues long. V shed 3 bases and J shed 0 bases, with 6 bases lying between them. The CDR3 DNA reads TGTGCCAGCAGTGAACAGGGCTCCTACAATGAGCAGTTCTTC. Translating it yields CASSEQGSYNEQFF.

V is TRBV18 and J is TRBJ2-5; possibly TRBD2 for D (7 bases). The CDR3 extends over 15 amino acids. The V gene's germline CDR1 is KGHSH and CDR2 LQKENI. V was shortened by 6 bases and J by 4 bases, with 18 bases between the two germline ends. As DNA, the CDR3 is TGTGCCAGCTCTACCACCCTGGGAGGGGGAGAGACCCAGTACTTC. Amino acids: CASSTTLGGGETQYF.

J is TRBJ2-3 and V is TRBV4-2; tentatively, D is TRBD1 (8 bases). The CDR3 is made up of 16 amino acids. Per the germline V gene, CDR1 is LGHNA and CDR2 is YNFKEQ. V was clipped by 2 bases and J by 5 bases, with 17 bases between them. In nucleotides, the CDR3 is TGTGCCAGCAGCCAAAGTTTCGGGGGGACAGGAGATACGCAGTATTTT. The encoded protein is CASSQSFGGTGDTQYF.

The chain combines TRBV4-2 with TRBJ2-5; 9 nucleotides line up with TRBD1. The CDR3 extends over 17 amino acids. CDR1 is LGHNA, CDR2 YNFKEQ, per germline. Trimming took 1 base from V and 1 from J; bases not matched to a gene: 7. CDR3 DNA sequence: TGTGCCAGCAGCCAAGGGCAGGGACAGGGCATCCAAGAGACCCAGTACTTC. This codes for CASSQGQGQGIQETQYF.

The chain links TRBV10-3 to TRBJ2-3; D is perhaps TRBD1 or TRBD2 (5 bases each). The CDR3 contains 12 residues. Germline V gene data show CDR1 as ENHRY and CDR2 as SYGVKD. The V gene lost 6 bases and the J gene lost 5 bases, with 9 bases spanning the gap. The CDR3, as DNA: TGTGCCATCAGAGAGGGGAAAGATACGCAGTATTTT. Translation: CAIREGKDTQYF.